These T cell receptor beta chains were read from a single sample in a study of PD-1 blockade in classical Hodgkin lymphoma. Method: immunoSEQ multiplex PCR; TCRdb's copy keeps in-frame clones and lacks some. The table lists 40,000 to 45,000 clones, around 78% of them singletons. The specimen comprised peripheral blood mononuclear cells (PBMCs), sampled at baseline. The source of these receptors is a human donor with classical Hodgkin lymphoma. Both conserved end residues are part of each CDR3. Each record gives: V gene, D gene, J gene, clone size, CDR3 protein, CDR3 DNA. D genes are given only for firm matches. Rows may omit the clone size; those that give it use once, few, many or a size class.

>TRBV6-5|NA|TRBJ1-1|NA
CASSYGAITEAFF
TGTGCCAGCAGTTACGGGGCCATCACTGAAGCTTTCTTT
>TRBV4-2|NA|TRBJ1-2|NA
CASSQDQARDYGYTF
TGTGCCAGCAGCCAAGATCAAGCCAGGGATTATGGCTACACCTTC
>TRBV13|TRBD1|TRBJ1-3|NA
CASSPRTGAGNTIYF
TGTGCCAGCAGCCCTCGGACAGGGGCTGGAAACACCATATATTTT
>TRBV30|NA|TRBJ1-1|NA
CAWSVQGKEAEAFF
TGTGCCTGGAGTGTTCAAGGAAAAGAGGCCGAAGCTTTCTTT
>TRBV7-2|NA|TRBJ1-6|NA
CASSSAGVGSYNSPLHF
TGTGCCAGCAGCTCCGCGGGGGTCGGCTCCTATAATTCACCCCTCCACTTT
>TRBV5-1|NA|TRBJ2-3|few
CASGRDTSTDTQYF
TGCGCCAGCGGCCGGGACACTAGCACAGATACGCAGTATTTT
>TRBV4-2|TRBD1|TRBJ1-2|NA
CASSQDPDREAFYGYTF
TGTGCCAGCAGCCAAGATCCGGACAGGGAGGCGTTCTATGGCTACACCTTC
>TRBV15|NA|TRBJ1-2|NA
CATSRNRDHYGYTF
TGTGCCACCAGCAGAAACAGGGACCACTATGGCTACACCTTC
>TRBV6-1|NA|TRBJ2-6|NA
CASSESPHSGANVLTF
TGTGCCAGCAGTGAATCCCCACACTCTGGGGCCAACGTCCTGACTTTC
>TRBV5-5|NA|TRBJ1-2|NA
CASSLDPPTFGMSGYTF
TGTGCCAGCAGCTTGGACCCCCCTACGTTTGGAATGAGCGGCTACACCTTC
>TRBV4-3|NA|TRBJ1-4|once
CASSQDLEEKLFF
TGCGCCAGCAGCCAAGATTTAGAGGAAAAACTGTTTTTT
>TRBV5-1|NA|TRBJ2-3|NA
CASSLVGGATDTQYF
TGCGCCAGCAGCTTGGTTGGGGGGGCCACAGATACGCAGTATTTT
>TRBV4-1|TRBD1|TRBJ1-3|NA
CASSQNTGVSGNTIYF
TGCGCCAGCAGCCAAAACACAGGGGTCTCTGGAAACACCATATATTTT
>TRBV18|NA|TRBJ2-2|NA
CASSPRENTGELFF
TGTGCCAGCTCACCAAGAGAGAACACCGGGGAGCTGTTTTTT
>TRBV19|TRBD1|TRBJ1-5|few
CASSIGTANNQPQHF
TGTGCCAGTAGTATTGGGACAGCGAACAATCAGCCCCAGCATTTT
>TRBV10-1|NA|TRBJ2-5|NA
CASSEGGRETQYF
TGCGCCAGCAGTGAGGGGGGGCGTGAGACCCAGTACTTC
>TRBV4-2|NA|TRBJ1-3|NA
CASSQDETIPIYF
TGTGCCAGCAGCCAAGACGAGACAATCCCCATATATTTT
>TRBV18|TRBD1|TRBJ1-1|NA
CASSRDRGFTEAFF
TGTGCCAGCTCACGCGACAGGGGTTTCACTGAAGCTTTCTTT
>TRBV6-1|NA|TRBJ2-7|NA
CASSVDNFSSYEQYF
TGTGCCAGCAGTGTGGATAACTTTAGCTCCTACGAGCAGTACTTC
>TRBV6-6|NA|TRBJ1-6|NA
CASSSRGGYNSPLHF
TGTGCCAGCAGTTCCAGGGGCGGCTATAATTCACCCCTCCACTTT
>TRBV20-1|NA|TRBJ2-7|few
CSAQKGYEQYF
TGCAGTGCTCAGAAGGGTTACGAGCAGTACTTC
>TRBV7-8|NA|TRBJ2-2|NA
CASSHQEGQTNTGELFF
TGTGCCAGCAGTCATCAAGAAGGACAGACAAACACCGGGGAGCTGTTTTTT
>TRBV5-5|NA|TRBJ1-4|once
CASSSGGRVFMNEKLFF
TGTGCCAGCAGCTCAGGAGGGAGGGTTTTTATGAATGAAAAACTGTTTTTT
>TRBV6-6|TRBD1|TRBJ2-7|once
CASSYSTYRGPYEQYF
TGTGCCAGCAGTTACTCGACGTACAGGGGTCCCTACGAGCAGTACTTC
>TRBV29-1|TRBD1|TRBJ2-7|few
CSVAKGQGSEQYF
TGCAGCGTTGCGAAGGGACAGGGATCGGAGCAGTACTTC
>TRBV11-2|TRBD1|TRBJ2-7|NA
CASRRPGTASYEQYF
TGTGCCAGCAGGCGTCCCGGGACAGCGTCCTACGAGCAGTACTTC
>TRBV27|NA|TRBJ1-2|NA
CASSLSSGNGYTF
TGTGCCAGCAGTTTATCGAGTGGGAATGGCTACACCTTC
>TRBV5-6|NA|TRBJ2-7|NA
CASSTLDYEQYF
TGTGCCAGCAGCACCCTTGACTACGAGCAGTACTTC
>TRBV9|NA|TRBJ2-2|once
CASSVGLTGELFF
TGTGCCAGCAGCGTAGGGCTGACCGGGGAGCTGTTTTTT
>TRBV6-6|NA|TRBJ2-7|NA
CASSHLYEQYF
TGTGCCAGCAGCCACCTCTACGAGCAGTACTTC
>TRBV7-2|NA|TRBJ1-1|NA
CASSGPTPGTEAFF
TGTGCCAGCAGCGGACCGACCCCGGGCACTGAAGCTTTCTTT
>TRBV6-6|NA|TRBJ1-2|NA
CASSLQGYGYTF
TGTGCCAGCAGTCTACAGGGTTATGGCTACACCTTC
>TRBV11-3|NA|TRBJ2-7|once
CASSLDGRAGDDEQYF
TGTGCCAGCAGCTTAGATGGTCGGGCAGGGGACGACGAGCAGTACTTC